This TCR beta chain is from a study of blood T cell repertoires in COVID-19. Study details: The United States, Italy and Spain provided the acute and convalescent COVID-19 samples.

Authors' data handling: For nucleated cells, counts were estimated from reference gene primer amplification. Repertoires were generated with immunoSEQ multiplex PCR, while TCRdb's copy carries only in-frame clones and drops some. Clonal size and the V and J genes are those of that table, whereas D and trimming came from the DNA. The profile shows some 400,000 clones, around 87% of them singletons. The sequenced sample consisted of peripheral blood. The receptor's source is a woman aged 55-75 years with COVID-19, enrolled during active disease.

CDR3 in amino acids: CASSQDGLAGGETQYF. CDR3 DNA: TGCGCCAGCAGCCAAGATGGACTAGCGGGGGGGGAGACCCAGTACTTC. The rearrangement uses TRBV4-1 and TRBJ2-5, with TRBD2 identical over 15 bases. With V trimmed by 0 bases and J by 5 bases, 1 base remained unmatched. The CDR3 spans 16 residues. CDR1 MGHRA and CDR2 YSYEKL come from the germline V gene.